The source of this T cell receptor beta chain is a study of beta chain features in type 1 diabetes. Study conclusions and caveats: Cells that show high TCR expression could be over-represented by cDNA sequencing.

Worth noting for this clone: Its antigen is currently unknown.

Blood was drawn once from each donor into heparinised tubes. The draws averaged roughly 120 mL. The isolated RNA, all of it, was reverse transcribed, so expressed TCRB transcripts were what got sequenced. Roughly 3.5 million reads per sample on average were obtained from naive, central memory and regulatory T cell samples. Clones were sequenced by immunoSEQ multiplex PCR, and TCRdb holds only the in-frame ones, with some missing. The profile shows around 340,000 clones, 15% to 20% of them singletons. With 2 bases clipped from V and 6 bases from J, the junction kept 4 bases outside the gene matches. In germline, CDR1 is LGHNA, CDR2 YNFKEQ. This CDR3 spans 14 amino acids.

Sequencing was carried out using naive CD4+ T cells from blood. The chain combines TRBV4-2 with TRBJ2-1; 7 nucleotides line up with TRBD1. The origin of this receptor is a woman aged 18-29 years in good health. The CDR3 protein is CASSQPQGSNEQFF. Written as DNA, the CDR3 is TGTGCCAGCAGCCAACCACAGGGGAGCAATGAGCAGTTCTTC.